Following are 26 T cell receptor beta chains from one sample sequenced in a study of Ad26.COV2.S vaccination and SARS-CoV-2 variants. The sample's treatment: over 15 received Ad26.COV2.S at low or high dose, single or two shots; about 5 received placebo; per-sample allocation not given. On day 63 after the first injection, vaccine and placebo recipients gave samples. Clones were sequenced by immunoSEQ multiplex PCR, and TCRdb holds only the in-frame ones, with some missing. The sample yields about 420,000 clones, roughly 90% seen once. The sample consisted of peripheral blood, taken in a trial of Ad26.COV2.S vaccine versus placebo. The receptors shown here come from a person between 18 and 60 years old who received the Ad26.COV2.S COVID-19 vaccine or a placebo.

The chain recombines TRBV29-1 with TRBJ2-7; D not resolved. Trimming shortened V by 7 bases and J by 11 bases, and 15 bases separated the two germline ends. The CDR3 runs 10 residues. Germline values: CDR1 SQVTM, CDR2 ANQGSEA. CDR3: CSARNGHEYF. The CDR3 DNA follows: TGCAGCGCCCGCAACGGCCATGAGTACTTC.

The V and J genes are TRBV10-3 and TRBJ2-5; tentative D call: TRBD1 (6 bases). The CDR3 is made up of 16 amino acids. Germline V gives CDR1 ENHRY, CDR2 SYGVKD. V dropped 0 bases and J dropped 1 base, with 12 bases sitting between them. CDR3 bases: TGTGCCATCAGTGAGTCAGGTTTAGGGGGCCAAGAGACCCAGTACTTC. This encodes CAISESGLGGQETQYF.

The chain uses TRBV6-1 and TRBJ1-1; D is unresolved. The CDR3 spans 13 residues. From germline, CDR1 is MNHNS and CDR2 SASEGT. The V end lost 2 bases, the J end lost 1 base, and 5 bases lay between the germline ends. Written as DNA, the CDR3 is TGTGCCAGCAGTGAATGGCAGAACACTGAAGCTTTCTTT. The encoded protein is CASSEWQNTEAFF.

The chain joins TRBV7-2 to TRBJ2-1, with 11 bases lining up with TRBD2. V shed 5 bases, J shed 10 bases, and the junction held 10 bases outside the gene matches. Germline V CDR1 and CDR2: SGHTA, FQGNSA. The CDR3 covers 15 residues. The CDR3 spells CASSGGIAGGSEQFF. Written as DNA, the CDR3 is TGTGCCAGCAGCGGAGGAATAGCGGGGGGGAGCGAGCAGTTCTTC.

The chain couples TRBV15 to TRBJ1-1; unclear D gene. Trimming shortened V by 5 bases and J by 0 bases, and 10 bases separated the two germline ends. Germline CDR1 and CDR2: LNHNV and YYDKDF (reference sequence). This CDR3 region has 14 residues. CDR3 region: CATSRLLLNTEAFF. In nucleotides, the CDR3 is TGTGCCACCAGCCGGCTCCTCCTGAACACTGAAGCTTTCTTT. Supplemented by reference TRBV15 and TRBJ1-1, the full variable domain reads DAMVIQNPRYQVTQFGKPVTLSCSQTLNHNVMYWYQQKSSQAPKLLFHYYDKDFNNEADTPDNFQSRRPNTSFCFLDIRSPGLGDTAMYLCATSRLLLNTEAFFGQGTRLTVV.

In the case of this clone: Additional DNA sequences in this sample encode the identical CDR3. The chain has TRBV6-5 and TRBJ2-7; D might be TRBD1 (6 bases). In germline, CDR1 is MNHEY, CDR2 SVGAGI. The V and J ends lost 3 bases and 1 base respectively, with 10 bases between them. This CDR3 is built from 14 residues. This CDR3 is CASSYGQGSYEQYF. DNA for the CDR3: TGTGCCAGCAGTTATGGGCAGGGGTCCTACGAGCAGTACTTC.

The rearrangement joins TRBV16 to TRBJ1-5; D not resolved. Per germline, CDR1 KGHSY and CDR2 FQNENV. Trimming took off 4 bases at V and 0 bases at J, with 7 bases between the two ends. The CDR3 loop spans 14 amino acids. In DNA form, the CDR3 reads TGTGCCAGCAGCCCTGTGGCTAGCAATCAGCCCCAGCATTTT. Its translation: CASSPVASNQPQHF.

The chain recombines TRBV6-4 with TRBJ1-1; tentatively, D is TRBD1 (6 bases). Trimming pared 6 bases from V and 4 bases from J, leaving 12 bases between. Germline lookup yields CDR1 MRHNA and CDR2 SNTAGT. The CDR3 covers 13 residues. The CDR3 protein is CASRQGIGTEAFF. CDR3 DNA sequence: TGTGCCAGCAGACAGGGTATTGGCACTGAAGCTTTCTTT.

J is TRBJ1-1 and V is TRBV6-2 or TRBV6-3, with 8 bases fitting TRBD1. The junction had 12 bases not matched to a gene; V was cut back by 1 base and J by 5 bases. This CDR3 has 17 residues. CDR1 is MNHEY, CDR2 SVGEGT, per germline. The CDR3 DNA reads TGTGCCAGCAGTTACTGGACAGGGCAGGGGGTTAGGACTGAAGCTTTCTTT. Translating gives CASSYWTGQGVRTEAFF.

On this clone itself: The sample contains more than one DNA sequence encoding this CDR3. The CDR3 DNA sequence: TGTGCCAGCAGTTTGGGAGATACGCAGTATTTT. Translated, it gives CASSLGDTQYF. This chain connects TRBV6-5 to TRBJ2-3, with D unclear. CDR3 length: 11 amino acids. V lost 4 bases and J 5 bases, leaving 4 bases between the germline ends. Germline-derived CDR1 and CDR2 are MNHEY and SVGAGI.

This chain links TRBV6-5 with TRBJ2-1; 7 bases align to TRBD1. Germline CDR1 reads MNHEY; CDR2 reads SVGAGI. The CDR3 extends over 14 amino acids. The trim removed 6 bases at V and 6 bases at J, leaving 8 bases unmatched. CDR3 protein: CASRRDSQANEQFF. The DNA of the CDR3 is TGTGCCAGCAGGAGGGACAGCCAAGCCAATGAGCAGTTCTTC.

V usage is TRBV7-3 and J usage is TRBJ2-2; tentatively, D is TRBD1 (6 bases). V lost 3 bases and J 4 bases, leaving 9 bases between the germline ends. Germline-derived CDR1 and CDR2 are SGHTA and FQGTGA. CDR3 length equals 14 residues. The CDR3 region is CASSFAGATGELFF. The CDR3 DNA reads TGTGCCAGCAGCTTCGCAGGGGCCACCGGGGAGCTGTTTTTT.

This clone was picked up one time. The chain employs TRBV6-2 or TRBV6-3 and TRBJ2-7; D may correspond to TRBD1 or TRBD2 (5 bases each). The CDR3 is 12 amino acids. Trimming stripped 6 bases from V and 7 bases from J, with 13 bases between. CDR1 MNHEY and CDR2 SVGEGT come from the germline V gene. CDR3 loop: CASSSYEGEQYF. In DNA, the CDR3 is TGTGCCAGCAGCTCTTACGAGGGGGAGCAGTACTTC.

This clone was recorded once. The J gene is TRBJ2-7, the V gene TRBV27; tentative D call: TRBD1 (5 bases). The CDR3 length is 13 residues. With 5 bases removed from V and 3 bases from J, the gap between germline ends came to 11 bases. Germline V gene sequence: CDR1 MNHEY, CDR2 SMNVEV (reference sequence). The CDR3 loop is CASSTTVNYEQYF. The CDR3 coding sequence is TGTGCCAGCAGTACGACAGTAAACTACGAGCAGTACTTC.

This clone has only a few counts. This rearrangement joins TRBV11-2 to TRBJ1-5; perhaps TRBD1 as D (5 bases). Trimming cost V 1 base and J 5 bases, with 9 bases left between them. This CDR3 contains 14 residues. Germline V lookup: CDR1 SGHAT, CDR2 FQNNGV. CDR3 protein: CASSLAGGYQPQHF. The CDR3 DNA follows: TGTGCCAGCAGCTTAGCGGGGGGTTATCAGCCCCAGCATTTT.

This sequence joins TRBV7-8 and TRBJ2-7; a weak D match, TRBD1 (7 bases). This CDR3 spans 14 amino acids. V was cut by 3 bases and J by 2 bases, with 11 bases left in between. Germline V gives CDR1 SGHVS, CDR2 FQNEAQ. This CDR3 reads CASSFRGAAYEQYF. The CDR3 DNA is TGTGCCAGCAGCTTCAGGGGGGCAGCCTACGAGCAGTACTTC.

V is TRBV15 and J is TRBJ2-2; 11 positions agree with TRBD2. The CDR3 consists of 15 residues. Trimming cost V 1 base and J 7 bases; bases outside gene matches: 2. In germline, CDR1 is LNHNV, CDR2 YYDKDF (reference sequence). The CDR3 bases are TGTGCCACCAGCAGAGTCCTAGCGGGGGGCGGGGAGCTGTTTTTT. This gives the protein CATSRVLAGGGELFF.

The chain joins TRBV5-8 to TRBJ1-1, with unresolved D. The length of the CDR3 is 16 residues. Germline V lookup: CDR1 SGHTS, CDR2 YDEGEE. The germline V and J ends were trimmed by 0 bases and 1 base, with 13 bases remaining between them. The CDR3 nucleotides are TGTGCCAGCAGCTTGGTAGTCCGCCGATCGAACACTGAAGCTTTCTTT. It translates to CASSLVVRRSNTEAFF.

The chain couples TRBV6-6 to TRBJ1-4, with 7 bases that match TRBD1. Germline lookup yields CDR1 MNHNY and CDR2 SVGAGI (reference sequence). V was clipped by 0 bases and J by 14 bases; unmatched bases: 6. This CDR3 comprises 13 residues. DNA for the CDR3: TGTGCCAGCAGTTACTCGTGGGGACAGACCCTGTTTTTT. It yields the protein CASSYSWGQTLFF.

The CDR3 DNA reads as TGTGCCAGCAGCTTAGTCGACTCAGGGGGTGGCTACACCTTC. It specifies CASSLVDSGGGYTF. V and J are TRBV7-9 and TRBJ1-2; TRBD1 matches 7 bases. Germline CDR1 is SEHNR and CDR2 is FQNEAQ (reference sequence). The CDR3 is made up of 14 amino acids. V shed 1 base and J 7 bases; nucleotides not matched to a gene: 6.

The V and J genes are TRBV7-2 and TRBJ2-7; tentative D call: TRBD2 (6 bases). CDR3 length: 16 amino acids. Looked up from germline, CDR1 is SGHTA and CDR2 is FQGNSA. V lost 3 bases and J 0 bases, leaving 15 bases between the germline ends. CDR3 residues: CASSFSGTASSYEQYF. The CDR3 coding sequence is TGTGCCAGCAGCTTTTCCGGGACTGCAAGCTCCTACGAGCAGTACTTC.

This chain links TRBV6-4 with TRBJ2-6; D remains ambiguous. CDR1 and CDR2 (germline): MRHNA, SNTAGT. This CDR3 comprises 15 residues. Trimming shortened V by 4 bases and J by 2 bases, and 9 bases separated the two germline ends. CDR3 loop: CASSAEMAGANVLTF. In DNA form, the CDR3 reads TGTGCCAGCAGTGCCGAGATGGCTGGGGCCAACGTCCTGACTTTC.

The chain carries TRBV14 and TRBJ2-2, with no clear D. The CDR3 loop spans 14 amino acids. V shed 4 bases and J shed 2 bases, with 8 bases lying between them. From germline, CDR1 is SGHDN and CDR2 FVKESK. CDR3 sequence: CASSPRINTGELFF. The CDR3, as DNA: TGTGCCAGCAGCCCCCGAATAAACACCGGGGAGCTGTTTTTT.

This clone was seen a single time. The J gene is TRBJ2-4, the V gene TRBV6-9; unclear D gene. V lost 8 bases and J lost 0, with 20 bases in between. The CDR3 extends over 17 amino acids. The germline CDR1 and CDR2 sequences are MNHGY and SVAAGI. As DNA, the CDR3 is TGTGCCAGCTCCGCGACCCCAATTTCAGCAGCCAAAAACATTCAGTACTTC. This encodes CASSATPISAAKNIQYF.

The chain joins TRBV3-1 (or the pseudogene TRBV3-2) to TRBJ2-7; the match to TRBD1 covers 7 bases. The CDR3 is 12 amino acids. V trimming: 4 bases; J trimming: 5 bases; junction bases outside the gene matches: 2. The germline CDR1 and CDR2 sequences are LGHDT and YNNKEL (reference sequence). CDR3 bases: TGTGCCAGCAGCCTAACAGGGGACGAGCAGTACTTC. It translates to CASSLTGDEQYF.

The sample holds a few counts of this clone. The chain has TRBV29-1 and TRBJ2-2, with D tentatively TRBD1 (6 bases). Germline assignment: CDR1 SQVTM and CDR2 ANQGSEA. The V gene lost 6 bases and the J gene lost 1 base, with 9 bases spanning the gap. This CDR3 has 13 amino acids. CDR3 region: CSVWTVNTGELFF. The CDR3 DNA sequence: TGCAGCGTCTGGACAGTGAACACCGGGGAGCTGTTTTTT.